This T cell receptor (beta chain) was identified during a study of cytomegalovirus exposure and HLA in healthy donors. Overall study results and limits: A later analysis reportedly found fewer N-insertions in an Asian-associated ancestry cluster than the roughly 670-donor mean. About 87% or about 30% of the time was how often most TCR beta V segments were productive, according to an earlier analysis.

Researchers ran the PCR with 60 Vbeta and 13 Jbeta primers. Assay used: immunoSEQ multiplex PCR; TCRdb lists only in-frame clones, some missing. The data contain 150,000 to 200,000 clones, around 85% of them singletons. Healthy donors of bone marrow made up the group. The V gene's germline CDR1 is SGHNT and CDR2 YYREEE (reference sequence). CDR3 length: 15 amino acids. The V and J ends lost 4 bases and 5 bases, in that order; junction bases with no gene match: 6. This clone was observed a few times. Antigen: not known. The source material was PBMCs. This sequence joins TRBV5-4 and TRBJ2-5; 12 nucleotides line up with TRBD2. This TCR derives from a man in his late teens or twenties in good health and CMV-seropositive. The CDR3 spells CASSRTSGEQETQYF. The CDR3 coding sequence is TGTGCCAGCAGCCGGACTAGCGGGGAGCAGGAGACCCAGTACTTC.